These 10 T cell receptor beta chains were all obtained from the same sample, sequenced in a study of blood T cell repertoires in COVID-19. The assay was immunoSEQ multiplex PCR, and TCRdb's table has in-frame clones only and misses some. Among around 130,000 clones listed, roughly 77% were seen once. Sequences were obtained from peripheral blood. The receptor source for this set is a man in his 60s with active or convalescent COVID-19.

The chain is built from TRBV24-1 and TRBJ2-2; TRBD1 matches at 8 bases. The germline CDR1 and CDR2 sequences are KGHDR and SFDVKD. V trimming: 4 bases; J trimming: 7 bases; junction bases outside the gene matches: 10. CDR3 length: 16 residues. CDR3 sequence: CATSEADRGRGGELFF. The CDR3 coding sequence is TGTGCCACCAGTGAGGCAGACAGGGGTAGGGGCGGGGAGCTGTTTTTT.

CDR3 loop: CATSPNYESEQFF. Written as DNA, the CDR3 is TGTGCCACCAGCCCCAATTATGAGAGTGAGCAGTTCTTC. The chain joins TRBV15 to TRBJ2-1; D remains ambiguous. The CDR3 is 13 amino acids. V was cut by 5 bases and J by 9 bases, with 14 bases left in between. The germline gives CDR1 LNHNV, CDR2 YYDKDF (reference sequence).

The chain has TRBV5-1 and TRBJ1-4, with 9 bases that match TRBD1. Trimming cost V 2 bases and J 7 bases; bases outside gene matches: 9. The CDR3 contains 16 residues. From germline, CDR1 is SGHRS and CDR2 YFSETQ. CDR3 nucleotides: TGCGCCAGCAGCTTAATCAACAGGGGGCGCGGTGAAAAACTGTTTTTT. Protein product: CASSLINRGRGEKLFF.

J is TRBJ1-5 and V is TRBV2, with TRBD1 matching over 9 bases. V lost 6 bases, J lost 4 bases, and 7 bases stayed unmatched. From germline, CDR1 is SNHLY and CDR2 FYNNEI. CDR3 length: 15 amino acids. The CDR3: CASSARTGANQPQHF. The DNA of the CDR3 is TGTGCCAGCAGCGCCCGGACAGGGGCTAATCAGCCCCAGCATTTT.

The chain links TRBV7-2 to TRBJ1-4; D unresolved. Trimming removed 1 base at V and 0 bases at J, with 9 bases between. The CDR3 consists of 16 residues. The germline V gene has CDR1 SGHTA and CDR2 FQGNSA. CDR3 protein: CASSLGLQATNEKLFF. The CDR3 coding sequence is TGTGCCAGCAGCTTAGGTCTCCAGGCAACTAATGAAAAACTGTTTTTT. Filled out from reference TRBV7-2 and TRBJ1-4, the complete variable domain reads GAGVSQSPSNKVTEKGKDVELRCDPISGHTALYWYRQSLGQGLEFLIYFQGNSAPDKSGLPSDRFSAERTGGSVSTLTIQRTQQEDSAVYLCASSLGLQATNEKLFFGSGTQLSVL.

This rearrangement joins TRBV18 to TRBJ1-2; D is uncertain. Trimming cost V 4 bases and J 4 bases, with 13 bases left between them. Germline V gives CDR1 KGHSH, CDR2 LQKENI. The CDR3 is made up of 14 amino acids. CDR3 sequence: CASSQPNGGYGYTF. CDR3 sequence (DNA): TGTGCCAGCTCACAACCGAACGGAGGCTATGGCTACACCTTC.

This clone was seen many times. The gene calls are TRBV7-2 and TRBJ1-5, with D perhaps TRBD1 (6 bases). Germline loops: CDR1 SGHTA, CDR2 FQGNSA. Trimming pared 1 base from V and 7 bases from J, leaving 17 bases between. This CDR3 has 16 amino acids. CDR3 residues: CASSLESHRVNQPQHF. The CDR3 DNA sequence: TGTGCCAGCAGCTTAGAGAGTCACAGGGTTAACCAGCCCCAGCATTTT.

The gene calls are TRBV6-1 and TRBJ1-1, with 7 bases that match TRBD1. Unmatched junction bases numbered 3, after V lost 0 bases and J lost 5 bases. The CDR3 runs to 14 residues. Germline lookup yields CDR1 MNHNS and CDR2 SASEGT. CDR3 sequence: CASSEAGGLTEAFF. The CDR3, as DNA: TGTGCCAGCAGTGAAGCAGGGGGCTTGACTGAAGCTTTCTTT.

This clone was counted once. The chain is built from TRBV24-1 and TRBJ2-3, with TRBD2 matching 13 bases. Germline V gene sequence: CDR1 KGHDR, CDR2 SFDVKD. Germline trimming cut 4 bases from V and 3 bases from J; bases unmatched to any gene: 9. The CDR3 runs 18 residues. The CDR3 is CATSETGTSGIRTDTQYF. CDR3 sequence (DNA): TGTGCCACCAGTGAGACCGGGACTAGCGGGATTAGGACAGATACGCAGTATTTT.

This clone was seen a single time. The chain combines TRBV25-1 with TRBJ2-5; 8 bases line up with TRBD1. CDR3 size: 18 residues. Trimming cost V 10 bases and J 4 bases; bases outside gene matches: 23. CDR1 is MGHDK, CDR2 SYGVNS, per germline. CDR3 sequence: CATTRTPAGTGFGETQYF. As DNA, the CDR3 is TGTGCCACCACGAGAACCCCGGCCGGGACAGGTTTCGGAGAGACCCAGTACTTC.